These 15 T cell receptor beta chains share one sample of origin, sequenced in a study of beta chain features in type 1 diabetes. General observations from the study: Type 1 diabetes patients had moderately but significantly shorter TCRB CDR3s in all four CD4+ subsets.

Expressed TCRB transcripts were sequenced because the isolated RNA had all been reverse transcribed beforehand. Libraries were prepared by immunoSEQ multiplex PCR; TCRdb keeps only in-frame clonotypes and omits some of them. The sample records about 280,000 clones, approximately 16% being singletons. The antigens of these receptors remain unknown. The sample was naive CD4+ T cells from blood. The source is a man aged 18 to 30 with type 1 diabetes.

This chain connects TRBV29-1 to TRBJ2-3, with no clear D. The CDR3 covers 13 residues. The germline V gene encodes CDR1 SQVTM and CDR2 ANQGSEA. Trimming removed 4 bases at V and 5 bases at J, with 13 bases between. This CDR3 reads CSVGGVVGDTQYF. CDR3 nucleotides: TGCAGCGTTGGCGGAGTAGTGGGAGATACGCAGTATTTT.

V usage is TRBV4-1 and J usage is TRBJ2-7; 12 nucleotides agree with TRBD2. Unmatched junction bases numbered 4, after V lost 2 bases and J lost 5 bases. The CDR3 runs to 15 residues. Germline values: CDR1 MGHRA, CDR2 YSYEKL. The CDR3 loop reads CASSQPTSGRNEQYF. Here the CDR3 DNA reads TGCGCCAGCAGCCAACCGACTAGCGGGAGAAACGAGCAGTACTTC.

As DNA, the CDR3 is TGTGCCGTCCACCAGGGTAGCACAGATACGCAGTATTTT. Its protein is CAVHQGSTDTQYF. The chain recombines TRBV28 with TRBJ2-3; possibly TRBD1 for D (5 bases). The CDR3 covers 13 residues. Trimming stripped 11 bases from V and 0 bases from J, with 12 bases between. The germline gives CDR1 MDHEN, CDR2 SYDVKM. The full variable domain, its missing parts supplied by reference TRBV28 and TRBJ2-3, is DVKVTQSSRYLVKRTGEKVFLECVQDMDHENMFWYRQDPGLGLRLIYFSYDVKMKEKGDIPEGYSVSREKKERFSLILESASTNQTSMYLCAVHQGSTDTQYFGPGTRLTVL.

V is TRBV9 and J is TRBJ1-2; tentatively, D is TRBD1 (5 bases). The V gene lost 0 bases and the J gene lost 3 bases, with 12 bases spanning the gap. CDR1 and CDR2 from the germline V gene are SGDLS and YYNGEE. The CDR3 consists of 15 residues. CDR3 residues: CASSVAPGGDYGYTF. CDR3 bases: TGTGCCAGCAGCGTAGCTCCGGGGGGGGACTATGGCTACACCTTC.

In DNA form, the CDR3 reads TGTGCCAGCAGTTCAGGGATAGAGACCCAGTACTTC. Amino acid sequence: CASSSGIETQYF. The V gene is TRBV28, the J gene TRBJ2-5; weak D call: TRBD1 (5 bases). The V gene's germline CDR1 is MDHEN and CDR2 SYDVKM. The CDR3 contains 12 residues. Trimming removed 4 bases at V and 4 bases at J, with 7 bases between.

The chain's CDR3 is CASSTGPHRTDTQYF. In nucleotides, the CDR3 is TGTGCCAGCAGTACAGGGCCGCACCGCACAGATACGCAGTATTTT. The J gene is TRBJ2-3, the V gene TRBV2, with D possibly being TRBD1 (6 bases). With 5 bases removed from V and 1 base from J, the gap between germline ends came to 13 bases. Germline V CDR1 and CDR2: SNHLY, FYNNEI. The CDR3 has 15 amino acids.

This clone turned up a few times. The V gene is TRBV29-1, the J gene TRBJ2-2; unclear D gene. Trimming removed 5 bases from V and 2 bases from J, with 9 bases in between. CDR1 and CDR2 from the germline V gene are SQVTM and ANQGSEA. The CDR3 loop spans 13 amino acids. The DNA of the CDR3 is TGCAGCGTTTTTGACACTAACACCGGGGAGCTGTTTTTT. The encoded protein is CSVFDTNTGELFF.

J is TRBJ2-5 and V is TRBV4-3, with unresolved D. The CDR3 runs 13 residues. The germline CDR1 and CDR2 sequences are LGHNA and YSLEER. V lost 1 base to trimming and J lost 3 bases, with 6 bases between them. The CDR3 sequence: CASSQADKETQYF. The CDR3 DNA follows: TGCGCCAGCAGCCAAGCTGACAAAGAGACCCAGTACTTC.

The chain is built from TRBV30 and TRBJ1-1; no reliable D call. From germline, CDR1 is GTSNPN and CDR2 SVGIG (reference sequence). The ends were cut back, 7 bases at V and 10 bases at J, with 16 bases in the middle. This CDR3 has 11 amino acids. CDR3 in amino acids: CASDTQGRAFF. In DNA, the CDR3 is TGTGCCTCTGATACCCAAGGGAGAGCTTTCTTT.

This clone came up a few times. The CDR3: CASSLAPGQGYEQYF. CDR3 in DNA: TGTGCCAGCAGCTTGGCTCCGGGACAAGGCTACGAGCAGTACTTC. The chain carries TRBV7-6 and TRBJ2-7, with a possible D match to TRBD1 (6 bases). CDR3 length: 15 residues. Trimming left V 3 bases short and J 3 bases short, with 15 bases between. Germline CDR1 and CDR2: SGHVS and FNYEAQ. The whole variable domain, filled in from reference TRBV7-6 and TRBJ2-7, reads GAGVSQSPRYKVTKRGQDVALRCDPISGHVSLYWYRQALGQGPEFLTYFNYEAQQDKSGLPNDRFSAERPEGSISTLTIQRTEQRDSAMYRCASSLAPGQGYEQYFGPGTRLTVT.

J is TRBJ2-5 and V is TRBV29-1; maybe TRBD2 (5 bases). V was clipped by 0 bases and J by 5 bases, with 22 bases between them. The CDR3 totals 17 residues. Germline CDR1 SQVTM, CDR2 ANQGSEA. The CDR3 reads CSVEDRRNSPGYETQYF. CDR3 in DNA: TGCAGCGTTGAAGATCGAAGGAACTCGCCGGGGTACGAGACCCAGTACTTC.

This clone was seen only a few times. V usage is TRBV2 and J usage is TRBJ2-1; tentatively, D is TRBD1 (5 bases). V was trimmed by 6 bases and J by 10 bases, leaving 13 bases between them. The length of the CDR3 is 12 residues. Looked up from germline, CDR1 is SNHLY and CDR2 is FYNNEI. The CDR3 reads CASSRISGEQFF. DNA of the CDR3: TGTGCCAGCAGCCGCATTTCAGGGGAGCAGTTCTTC.

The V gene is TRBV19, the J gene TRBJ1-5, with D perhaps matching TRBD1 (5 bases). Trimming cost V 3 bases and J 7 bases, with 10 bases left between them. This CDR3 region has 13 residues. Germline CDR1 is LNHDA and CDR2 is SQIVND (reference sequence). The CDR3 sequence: CASSIGTVQPQHF. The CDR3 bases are TGTGCCAGTAGTATTGGGACTGTACAGCCCCAGCATTTT.

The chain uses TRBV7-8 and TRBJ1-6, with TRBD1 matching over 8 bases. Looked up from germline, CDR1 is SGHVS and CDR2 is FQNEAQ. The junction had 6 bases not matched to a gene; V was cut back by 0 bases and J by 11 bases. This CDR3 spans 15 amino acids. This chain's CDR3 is CASSLAGQGATPLHF. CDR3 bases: TGTGCCAGCAGCTTAGCGGGTCAGGGGGCAACACCCCTCCACTTT. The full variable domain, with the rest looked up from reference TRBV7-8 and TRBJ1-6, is GAGVSQSPRYKVAKRGQDVALRCDPISGHVSLFWYQQALGQGPEFLTYFQNEAQLDKSGLPSDRFFAERPEGSVSTLKIQRTQQEDSAVYLCASSLAGQGATPLHFGNGTRLTVT.

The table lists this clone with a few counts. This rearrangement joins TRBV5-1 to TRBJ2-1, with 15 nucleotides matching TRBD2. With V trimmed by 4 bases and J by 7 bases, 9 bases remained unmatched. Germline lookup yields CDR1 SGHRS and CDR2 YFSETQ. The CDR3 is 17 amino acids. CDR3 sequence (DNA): TGCGCCAGCAGCAGCGGACTAGCGGGAGGGCCTTTGAATGAGCAGTTCTTC. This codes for CASSSGLAGGPLNEQFF.